This T cell receptor (beta chain) derives from a study of control samples from healthy donors and cancer patients. The method was immunoSEQ multiplex PCR; TCRdb's version includes in-frame clones alone and lacks a portion of them. The table includes 140,000 or so clones, about nine tenths detected once. Per germline, CDR1 SGHTA and CDR2 FQGTGA. Trimming pared 5 bases from V and 4 bases from J, leaving 17 bases between. This CDR3 is 15 amino acids long. The sample comprised blood. The gene calls are TRBV7-3 and TRBJ1-2; maybe TRBD1 (6 bases). The source of this sequence is a man between 25 and 39 years old in good health. CDR3 loop: CASSPKAGAIYGYTF. The CDR3 DNA sequence: TGTGCCAGCAGCCCCAAGGCAGGGGCGATCTATGGCTACACCTTC.